Presented here are 30 T cell receptor beta chains from one specimen sequenced in a study of a mutant IDH1 vaccine in newly diagnosed glioma. The assay was immunoSEQ multiplex PCR, and TCRdb's table has in-frame clones only and misses some. Of around 87,000 clones detected, about four fifths appear once; the ten largest clones hold approximately 7.4%. Time point defined: baseline, week 1 (first vaccination visit). Treatment noted: pre-vaccination baseline after standard-of-care therapy. Sequences were derived from PBMCs, sampled from a glioma patient treated with radiotherapy, temozolomide or both. Receptor source: a woman in her forties or fifties with glioma.

The chain employs TRBV5-1 and TRBJ2-2; 7 positions match TRBD2. With 4 bases clipped from V and 7 bases from J, the junction kept 7 bases outside the gene matches. The length of the CDR3 is 14 residues. Germline values: CDR1 SGHRS, CDR2 YFSETQ. CDR3 region: CASSRDGGDGELFF. CDR3 bases: TGCGCCAGCAGCCGAGATGGGGGGGACGGGGAGCTGTTTTTT.

The CDR3 DNA reads as TGTGCCAGCAGCCCAGGGGGCGGGGGCTACGAGCAGTACTTC. Its protein is CASSPGGGGYEQYF. This sequence joins TRBV6-1 and TRBJ2-7; TRBD1 might be the D (8 bases). The V and J ends lost 6 bases and 3 bases respectively, with 15 bases between them. This CDR3 region has 14 residues. Germline V gene lookup returns CDR1 MNHNS and CDR2 SASEGT.

This clone was picked up one time. The V and J genes are TRBV6-5 and TRBJ2-7; 8 bases fit TRBD1. Trimming at V came to 6 bases and at J to 6 bases, leaving 10 bases not matched to a gene. Looked up from germline, CDR1 is MNHEY and CDR2 is SVGAGI. The length of the CDR3 is 14 residues. The CDR3 sequence is CASSKQGVGGEQYF. As DNA, the CDR3 is TGTGCCAGCAGCAAACAGGGGGTAGGGGGCGAGCAGTACTTC.

This clone was observed a handful of times. V gene TRBV7-9 combines with J gene TRBJ2-3; no definite D call. V shed 5 bases and J shed 1 base, with 13 bases lying between them. The length of the CDR3 is 15 residues. The germline V gene has CDR1 SEHNR and CDR2 FQNEAQ (reference sequence). The CDR3 spells CASSHPTAGTDTQYF. The CDR3 region has the DNA TGTGCCAGCAGCCATCCGACGGCCGGCACAGATACGCAGTATTTT.

The V gene is TRBV10-3, the J gene TRBJ1-6; D call uncertain. This CDR3 has 16 amino acids. The germline gives CDR1 ENHRY, CDR2 SYGVKD. Trimming pared 0 bases from V and 1 base from J, leaving 7 bases between. CDR3 region: CAISESPPSYNSPLHF. In DNA, the CDR3 is TGTGCCATCAGTGAGTCTCCCCCTTCCTATAATTCACCCCTCCACTTT.

The V gene is TRBV2, the J gene TRBJ1-1; D remains ambiguous. Looked up from germline, CDR1 is SNHLY and CDR2 is FYNNEI. Between the trimmed V and J ends, which lost 0 bases and 1 base, there was a span of 9 bases. The CDR3 is made up of 15 amino acids. CDR3 nucleotide sequence: TGTGCCAGCAGTGAAGCGCTTCAGCCGAACACTGAAGCTTTCTTT. Its translation is CASSEALQPNTEAFF.

The chain combines TRBV7-9 with TRBJ1-2; 9 bases match TRBD1. CDR1 is SEHNR and CDR2 is FQNEAQ in the germline V gene (reference sequence). The CDR3 length is 16 residues. The V and J ends lost 5 bases and 6 bases, in that order; junction bases with no gene match: 13. CDR3 sequence reads: CASSHPGGDRVDGYTF. CDR3 sequence (DNA): TGTGCCAGCAGCCATCCTGGGGGGGACAGGGTTGATGGCTACACCTTC.

This chain joins TRBV7-2 and TRBJ1-6, with D perhaps matching TRBD1 (5 bases). CDR1 SGHTA and CDR2 FQGNSA come from the germline V gene. The V and J ends lost 5 bases and 6 bases respectively, with 14 bases between them. CDR3 length: 15 residues. CDR3 in DNA: TGTGCCAGCAGCCCCCGGGACTTGACTAATTCACCCCTCCACTTT. Residues: CASSPRDLTNSPLHF.

V is TRBV5-5 and J is TRBJ1-1; D might be TRBD1 (5 bases). This CDR3 contains 15 residues. CDR1 and CDR2 from the germline V gene are SGHKS and YYEKEE (reference sequence). V lost 4 bases and J lost 0, with 13 bases in between. CDR3 sequence (DNA): TGTGCCAGCAGCGTTGGGGGGACTTTGAACACTGAAGCTTTCTTT. Its protein is CASSVGGTLNTEAFF.

This clone was detected only a few times. The chain couples TRBV5-1 to TRBJ2-3, with 7 positions matching TRBD1. The CDR3 sequence is 15 residues long. CDR1 is SGHRS and CDR2 is YFSETQ in the germline V gene. V lost 3 bases to trimming and J lost 2 bases; unmatched junction nucleotides: 6. DNA for the CDR3: TGCGCCAGCAGCTCCTCGGGACAGATCACAGATACGCAGTATTTT. Translated: CASSSSGQITDTQYF.

The chain uses TRBV5-1 and TRBJ2-7; 11 nucleotides agree with TRBD2. Germline loops: CDR1 SGHRS, CDR2 YFSETQ. V dropped 3 bases and J dropped 2; count of bases not matched to a gene: 4. There are 15 residues in the CDR3. The CDR3 spells CASSSTSGGAYEQYF. CDR3 DNA: TGCGCCAGCAGCTCAACTAGCGGGGGTGCCTACGAGCAGTACTTC.

This clone was recorded once. V usage is TRBV7-2 and J usage is TRBJ2-7; D is undetermined. The CDR3 loop spans 16 amino acids. Trimming shortened V by 5 bases and J by 0 bases, and 17 bases separated the two germline ends. CDR1 and CDR2 (germline): SGHTA, FQGNSA. The CDR3 is CASSTLGYFSSYEQYF. CDR3 nucleotide sequence: TGTGCCAGCAGCACCCTGGGGTATTTTAGCTCCTACGAGCAGTACTTC.

J is TRBJ2-5 and V is TRBV5-1; perhaps D is TRBD1 or TRBD2 (6 bases each). Germline V gene data show CDR1 as SGHRS and CDR2 as YFSETQ. This CDR3 comprises 12 residues. The V end was cut by 4 bases, the J end by 3 bases, with 7 bases between. CDR3 protein: CASSRGEETQYF. As DNA, the CDR3 is TGCGCCAGCAGCAGGGGGGAAGAGACCCAGTACTTC.

CDR3 DNA: TGTGCCAGCAGCTCCCGGGTCCTTAGATATGGCTACACCTTC. Amino acid sequence: CASSSRVLRYGYTF. The J gene is TRBJ1-2, the V gene TRBV5-8; D is uncertain. The germline CDR1 and CDR2 sequences are SGHTS and YDEGEE. Trimming removed 3 bases at V and 5 bases at J, with 14 bases between. This CDR3 is built from 14 residues.

This sequence joins TRBV10-3 and TRBJ1-1, with TRBD1 as a possible D gene (6 bases). Trimming took 4 bases from V and 4 from J, leaving 19 bases between them. Germline CDR1 is ENHRY and CDR2 is SYGVKD. The length of the CDR3 is 16 residues. In DNA form, the CDR3 reads TGTGCCATCAGTGGATCTCTTGGACAGACGCCCACTGAAGCTTTCTTT. This encodes CAISGSLGQTPTEAFF.

The rearrangement joins TRBV2 to TRBJ1-1, with TRBD1 matching over 7 bases. Germline trimming cut 7 bases from V and 1 base from J; bases unmatched to any gene: 15. Per the germline V gene, CDR1 is SNHLY and CDR2 is FYNNEI. This CDR3 contains 17 residues. DNA for the CDR3: TGTGCCAGCATCCGATCACCGGGACAGTTAAAGAACACTGAAGCTTTCTTT. Translating gives CASIRSPGQLKNTEAFF.

The gene calls are TRBV5-4 and TRBJ2-2; D unresolved. CDR1 and CDR2 (germline): SGHNT, YYREEE (reference sequence). The CDR3 covers 16 residues. The germline V and J ends were trimmed by 1 base and 4 bases, with 14 bases remaining between them. In DNA form, the CDR3 reads TGTGCCAGCAGCTTGCTCAGCACTGATTTCACCGGGGAGCTGTTTTTT. Translating it yields CASSLLSTDFTGELFF.

This chain links TRBV6-5 with TRBJ1-1, with unresolved D. Germline-derived CDR1 and CDR2 are MNHEY and SVGAGI. V lost 0 bases, J lost 1 base, and 9 bases lay in between. CDR3 length equals 15 residues. The CDR3 DNA is TGTGCCAGCAGTTACTCCACTAGTCCGAACACTGAAGCTTTCTTT. Amino acid sequence: CASSYSTSPNTEAFF.

The chain uses TRBV6-5 and TRBJ2-1; weak D call: TRBD2 (7 bases). Trimming stripped 5 bases from V and 4 bases from J, with 15 bases between. The CDR3 is 15 residues long. Germline assignment: CDR1 MNHEY and CDR2 SVGAGI. In DNA form, the CDR3 reads TGTGCCAGCAGTCCTACGGGGGGCTTTTACAATGAGCAGTTCTTC. Its translation is CASSPTGGFYNEQFF.

The CDR3 sequence is CASSLEGQGGTEAFF. Written as DNA, the CDR3 is TGTGCCAGCAGCTTAGAGGGACAGGGGGGGACTGAAGCTTTCTTT. V and J are TRBV7-2 and TRBJ1-1; TRBD1 matches at 11 bases. There are 15 residues in the CDR3. CDR1 and CDR2 from the germline V gene are SGHTA and FQGNSA. With V trimmed by 1 base and J by 5 bases, 3 bases remained unmatched.

This chain uses TRBV9 with TRBJ1-2; tentative D call: TRBD1 (5 bases). V was trimmed by 0 bases and J by 4 bases, leaving 13 bases between them. The CDR3 loop spans 15 amino acids. Germline-derived CDR1 and CDR2 are SGDLS and YYNGEE. The CDR3 bases are TGTGCCAGCAGCGTAGGAGAAGGGGTCGGCTATGGCTACACCTTC. This gives the protein CASSVGEGVGYGYTF.

V is TRBV4-1 and J is TRBJ2-5; tentatively, D is TRBD1 (6 bases). Germline loops: CDR1 MGHRA, CDR2 YSYEKL. Deletions cut 0 bases from V and 3 bases from J, with 14 bases between. The CDR3 is made up of 16 amino acids. DNA for the CDR3: TGCGCCAGCAGCCAAGATGGGATCAGGGGTAAAGAGACCCAGTACTTC. This codes for CASSQDGIRGKETQYF.

The gene calls are TRBV5-8 and TRBJ1-1; D remains unclear. Trimming took 2 bases from V and 2 from J, leaving 4 bases between them. The CDR3 consists of 12 residues. From germline, CDR1 is SGHTS and CDR2 YDEGEE. In DNA form, the CDR3 reads TGTGCCAGCAGCTTCCGTAACACTGAAGCTTTCTTT. It yields the protein CASSFRNTEAFF. Filled out from reference TRBV5-8 and TRBJ1-1, the complete variable domain reads EAGVTQSPTHLIKTRGQQATLRCSPISGHTSVYWYQQALGLGLQFLLWYDEGEERNRGNFPPRFSGRQFPNYSSELNVNALELEDSALYLCASSFRNTEAFFGQGTRLTVV.

The chain combines TRBV9 with TRBJ2-5; D perhaps matches TRBD2 (6 bases). TRBJ2-7 explains the end of the DNA better; the J call may be wrong. The CDR3 totals 15 residues. Germline-derived CDR1 and CDR2 are SGDLS and YYNGEE. The CDR3 loop reads CASSVGGDGSYEQYF. CDR3 bases: TGTGCCAGCAGCGTAGGCGGGGACGGATCCTACGAGCAGTACTTC.

The CDR3: CASSEKGGRYGYTF. Written as DNA, the CDR3 is TGTGCCAGCAGTGAAAAGGGAGGACGGTATGGCTACACCTTC. V usage is TRBV6-4 and J usage is TRBJ1-2; D remains ambiguous. This CDR3 spans 14 amino acids. The germline CDR1 and CDR2 sequences are MRHNA and SNTAGT. V shed 3 bases and J shed 5 bases, with 13 bases lying between them.

The rearrangement uses TRBV5-1 and TRBJ1-2; 7 bases fit TRBD1. The ends lost 3 bases at V and 5 bases at J; junction bases unmatched: 10. CDR3 length: 15 amino acids. Germline assignment: CDR1 SGHRS and CDR2 YFSETQ. CDR3 coding DNA: TGCGCCAGCAGCTCGAGACAGGGAGGGAAGTATGGCTACACCTTC. The encoded protein is CASSSRQGGKYGYTF.

This clone has a single count. This chain links TRBV11-1 with TRBJ1-2; a weak D match, TRBD1 (6 bases). The CDR3 runs 14 residues. The V gene's germline CDR1 is SGHAT and CDR2 FQDESV (reference sequence). The V end lost 5 bases, the J end lost 5 bases, and 15 bases lay between the germline ends. CDR3 sequence reads: CASSPDSRAYGYTF. The CDR3 DNA sequence: TGTGCCAGCAGCCCGGACAGCAGAGCTTATGGCTACACCTTC.

The chain links TRBV6-9 to TRBJ2-1, with D perhaps matching TRBD1 (5 bases). This CDR3 is 15 amino acids long. Germline-derived CDR1 and CDR2 are MNHGY and SVAAGI. Trimming cost V 8 bases and J 5 bases, with 19 bases left between them. CDR3 sequence reads: CASRTIYSGHNEQFF. CDR3 in DNA: TGTGCCAGCCGTACAATTTACTCAGGGCACAATGAGCAGTTCTTC.

This CDR3 reads CASSTMKGSPLHF. CDR3 in DNA: TGTGCCAGCAGTACCATGAAGGGGTCACCCCTCCACTTT. The V and J genes are TRBV9 and TRBJ1-6, with D tentatively TRBD1 (5 bases). The germline gives CDR1 SGDLS, CDR2 YYNGEE. The CDR3 is 13 amino acids. V was clipped by 5 bases and J by 10 bases, with 13 bases between them.

V usage is TRBV11-2 and J usage is TRBJ2-7; D possibly corresponds to TRBD2 (7 bases). The CDR3 length is 14 residues. Trimming removed 1 base at V and 2 bases at J, with 9 bases between. Germline V gives CDR1 SGHAT, CDR2 FQNNGV. The DNA for the CDR3 is TGTGCCAGCAGCTTAGCCGGGGGGCCCTACGAGCAGTACTTC. Protein product: CASSLAGGPYEQYF.